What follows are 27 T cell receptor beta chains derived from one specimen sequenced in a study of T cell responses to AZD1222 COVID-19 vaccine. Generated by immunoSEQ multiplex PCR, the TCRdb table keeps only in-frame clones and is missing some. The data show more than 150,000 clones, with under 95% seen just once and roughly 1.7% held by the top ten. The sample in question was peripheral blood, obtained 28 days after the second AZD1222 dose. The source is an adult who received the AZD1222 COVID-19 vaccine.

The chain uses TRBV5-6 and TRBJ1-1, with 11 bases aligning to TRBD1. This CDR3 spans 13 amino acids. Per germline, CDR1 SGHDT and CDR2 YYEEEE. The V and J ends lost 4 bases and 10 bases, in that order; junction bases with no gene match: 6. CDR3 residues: CASSEDRGRRAFF. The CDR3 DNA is TGTGCCAGCAGCGAGGACAGGGGGCGCCGAGCTTTCTTT.

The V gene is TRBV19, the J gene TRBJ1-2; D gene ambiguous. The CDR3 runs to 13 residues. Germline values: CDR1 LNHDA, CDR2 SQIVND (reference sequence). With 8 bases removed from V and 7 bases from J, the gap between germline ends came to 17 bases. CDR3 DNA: TGTGCCAGTCGCGACAAGCGGCAATCTGGCTACACCTTC. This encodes CASRDKRQSGYTF.

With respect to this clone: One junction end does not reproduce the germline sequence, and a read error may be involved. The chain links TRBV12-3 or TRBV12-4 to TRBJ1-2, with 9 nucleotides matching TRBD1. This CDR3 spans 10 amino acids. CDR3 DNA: TGTGCCAGCAGTGACAGGGGGACCGCCTTC. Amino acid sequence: CASSDRGTAF.

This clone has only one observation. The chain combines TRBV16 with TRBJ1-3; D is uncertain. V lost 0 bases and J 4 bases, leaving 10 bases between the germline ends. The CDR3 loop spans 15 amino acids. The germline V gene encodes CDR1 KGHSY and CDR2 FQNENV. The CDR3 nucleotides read TGTGCCAGCAGCCAATCGGTAGGACCCGGAAACACCATATATTTT. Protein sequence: CASSQSVGPGNTIYF. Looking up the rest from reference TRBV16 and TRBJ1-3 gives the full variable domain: GEEVAQTPKHLVRGEGQKAKLYCAPIKGHSYVFWYQQVLKNEFKFLISFQNENVFDETGMPKERFSAKCLPNSPCSLEIQATKLEDSAVYFCASSQSVGPGNTIYFGEGSWLTVV.

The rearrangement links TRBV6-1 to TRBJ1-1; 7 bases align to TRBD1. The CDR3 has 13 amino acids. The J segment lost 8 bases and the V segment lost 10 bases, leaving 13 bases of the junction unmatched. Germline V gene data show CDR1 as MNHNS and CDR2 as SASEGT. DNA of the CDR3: TGTGCCACTTCGGACAGGAGTGTACAAGAAGCTTTCTTT. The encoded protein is CATSDRSVQEAFF.

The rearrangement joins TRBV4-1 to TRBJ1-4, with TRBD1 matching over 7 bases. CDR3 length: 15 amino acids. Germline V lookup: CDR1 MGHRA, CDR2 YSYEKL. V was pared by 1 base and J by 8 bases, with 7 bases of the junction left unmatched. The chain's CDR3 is CASSQGEGAGEKLFF. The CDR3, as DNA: TGCGCCAGCAGCCAAGGGGAGGGGGCAGGGGAAAAACTGTTTTTT.

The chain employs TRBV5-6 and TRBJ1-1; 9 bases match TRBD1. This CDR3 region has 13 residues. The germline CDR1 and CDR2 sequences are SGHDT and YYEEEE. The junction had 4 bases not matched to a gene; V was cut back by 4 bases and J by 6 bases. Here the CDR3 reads CASSPTGGAEAFF. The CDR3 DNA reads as TGTGCCAGCAGCCCTACAGGGGGCGCTGAAGCTTTCTTT.

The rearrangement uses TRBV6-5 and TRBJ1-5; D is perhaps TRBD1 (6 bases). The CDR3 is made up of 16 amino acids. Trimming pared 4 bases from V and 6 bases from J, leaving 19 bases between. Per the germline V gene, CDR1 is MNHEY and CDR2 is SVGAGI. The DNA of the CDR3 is TGTGCCAGCAGTTCTTGGGGGCAGGCGGGCAGTCAGCCCCAGCATTTT. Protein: CASSSWGQAGSQPQHF.

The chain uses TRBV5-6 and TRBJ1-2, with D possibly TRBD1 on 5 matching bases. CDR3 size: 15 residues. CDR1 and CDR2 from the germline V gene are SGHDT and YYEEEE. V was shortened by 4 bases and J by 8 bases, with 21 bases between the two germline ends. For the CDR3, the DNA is TGTGCCAGCAGCCCGGGGACCGACCACGTAGGAGGCTACACCTTC. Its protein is CASSPGTDHVGGYTF.

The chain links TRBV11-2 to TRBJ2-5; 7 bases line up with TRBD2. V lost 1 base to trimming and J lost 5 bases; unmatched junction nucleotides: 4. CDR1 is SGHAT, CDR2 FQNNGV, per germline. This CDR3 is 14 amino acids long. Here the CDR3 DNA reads TGTGCCAGCAGCTTAGTGGCGGGGGTGGAGACCCAGTACTTC. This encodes CASSLVAGVETQYF.

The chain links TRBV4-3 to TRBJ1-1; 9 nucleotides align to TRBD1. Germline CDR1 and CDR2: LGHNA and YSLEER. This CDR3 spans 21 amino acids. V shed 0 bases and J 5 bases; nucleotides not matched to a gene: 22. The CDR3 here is CASSQDVLAGDRGETRTEAFF. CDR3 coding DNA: TGCGCCAGCAGCCAAGATGTTCTCGCCGGAGACAGGGGGGAGACTCGAACTGAAGCTTTCTTT.

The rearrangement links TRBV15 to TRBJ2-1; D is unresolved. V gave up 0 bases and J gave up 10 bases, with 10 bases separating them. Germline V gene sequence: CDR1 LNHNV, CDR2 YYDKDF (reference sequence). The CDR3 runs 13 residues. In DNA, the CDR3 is TGTGCCACCAGCAGAGATCCCACCTACGAGCAGTTCTTC. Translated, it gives CATSRDPTYEQFF.

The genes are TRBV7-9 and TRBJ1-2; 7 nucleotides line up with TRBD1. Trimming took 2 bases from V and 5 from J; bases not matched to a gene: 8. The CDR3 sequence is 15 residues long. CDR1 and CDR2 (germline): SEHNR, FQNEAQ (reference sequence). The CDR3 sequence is CASSLNRDRVYGYTF. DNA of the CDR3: TGTGCCAGCAGCTTAAATCGCGACAGGGTGTATGGCTACACCTTC.

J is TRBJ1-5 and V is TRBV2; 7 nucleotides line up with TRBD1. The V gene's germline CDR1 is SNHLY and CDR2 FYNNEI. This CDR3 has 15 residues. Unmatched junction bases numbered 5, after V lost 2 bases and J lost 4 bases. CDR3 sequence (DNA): TGTGCCAGCAGTGAACATGGGACAGAAAATCAGCCCCAGCATTTT. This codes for CASSEHGTENQPQHF. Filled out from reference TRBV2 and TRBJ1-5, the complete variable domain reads EPEVTQTPSHQVTQMGQEVILRCVPISNHLYFYWYRQILGQKVEFLVSFYNNEISEKSEIFDDQFSVERPDGSNFTLKIRSTKLEDSAMYFCASSEHGTENQPQHFGDGTRLSIL.

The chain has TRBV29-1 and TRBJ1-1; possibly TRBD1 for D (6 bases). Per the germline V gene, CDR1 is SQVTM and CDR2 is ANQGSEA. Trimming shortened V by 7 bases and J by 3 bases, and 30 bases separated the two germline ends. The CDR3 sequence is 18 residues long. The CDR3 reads CSGMTPRQDWSWDTEAFF. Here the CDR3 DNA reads TGCAGCGGCATGACACCGAGACAGGATTGGAGCTGGGACACTGAAGCTTTCTTT.

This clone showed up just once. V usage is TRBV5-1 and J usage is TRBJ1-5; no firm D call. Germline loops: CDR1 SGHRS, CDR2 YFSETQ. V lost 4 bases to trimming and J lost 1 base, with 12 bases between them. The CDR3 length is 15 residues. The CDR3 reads CASSLHAGSNQPQHF. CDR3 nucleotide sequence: TGCGCCAGCAGCCTCCATGCGGGGAGCAATCAGCCCCAGCATTTT.

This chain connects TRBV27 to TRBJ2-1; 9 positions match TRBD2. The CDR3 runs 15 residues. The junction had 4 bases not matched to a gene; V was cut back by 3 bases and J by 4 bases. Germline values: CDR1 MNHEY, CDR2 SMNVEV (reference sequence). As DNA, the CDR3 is TGTGCCAGCAGTTTGGGTAGCGGGGGATACAATGAGCAGTTCTTC. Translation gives CASSLGSGGYNEQFF.

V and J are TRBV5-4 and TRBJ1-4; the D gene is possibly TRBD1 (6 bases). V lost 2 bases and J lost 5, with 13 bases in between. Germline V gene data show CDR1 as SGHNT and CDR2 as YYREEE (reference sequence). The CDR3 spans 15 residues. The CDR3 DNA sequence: TGTGCCAGCAGCTTTAGGGGGGGCGGGAATGAAAAACTGTTTTTT. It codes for CASSFRGGGNEKLFF.

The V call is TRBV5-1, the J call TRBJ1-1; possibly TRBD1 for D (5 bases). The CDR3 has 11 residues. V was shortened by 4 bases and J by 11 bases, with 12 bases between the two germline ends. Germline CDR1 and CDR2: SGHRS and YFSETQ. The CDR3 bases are TGCGCCAGCAGCCAGGGACTCTTGGCTTTCTTT. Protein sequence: CASSQGLLAFF.

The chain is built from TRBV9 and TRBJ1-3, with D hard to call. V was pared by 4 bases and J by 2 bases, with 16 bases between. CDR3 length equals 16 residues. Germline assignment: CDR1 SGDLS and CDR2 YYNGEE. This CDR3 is CASSPDPAGAGNTIYF. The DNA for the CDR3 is TGTGCCAGCAGCCCCGACCCGGCAGGCGCTGGAAACACCATATATTTT.

CDR3 sequence (DNA): TGCGCCAGCAGCTTGCTAGCGGAGTACACCGGGGAGCTGTTTTTT. This translates into CASSLLAEYTGELFF. The chain employs TRBV5-1 and TRBJ2-2; 7 positions agree with TRBD2. This CDR3 has 15 amino acids. CDR1 SGHRS and CDR2 YFSETQ come from the germline V gene. J gave up 3 bases and V 1 base, and 3 bases lay outside the gene matches.

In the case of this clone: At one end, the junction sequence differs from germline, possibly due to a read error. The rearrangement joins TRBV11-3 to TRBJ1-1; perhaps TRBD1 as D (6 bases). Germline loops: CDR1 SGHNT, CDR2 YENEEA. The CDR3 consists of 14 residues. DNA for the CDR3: TGTGCCAGCAGCGTAGATAGGGTGGGGGGCAAAGCTTTCTTT. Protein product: CASSVDRVGGKAFF.

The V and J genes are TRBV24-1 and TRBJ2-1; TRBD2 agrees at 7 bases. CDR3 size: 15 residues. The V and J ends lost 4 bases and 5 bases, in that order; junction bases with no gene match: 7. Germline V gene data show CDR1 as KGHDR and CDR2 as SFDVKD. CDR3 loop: CATSDPPSGHNEQFF. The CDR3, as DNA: TGTGCCACCAGTGACCCCCCTAGCGGCCACAATGAGCAGTTCTTC.

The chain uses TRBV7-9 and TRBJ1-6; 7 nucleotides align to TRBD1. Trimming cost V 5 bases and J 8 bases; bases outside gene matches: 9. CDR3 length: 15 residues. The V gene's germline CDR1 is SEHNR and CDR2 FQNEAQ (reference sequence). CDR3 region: CASSPTGHGDSPLHF. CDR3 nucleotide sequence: TGTGCCAGCAGCCCGACAGGGCATGGGGATTCACCCCTCCACTTT.

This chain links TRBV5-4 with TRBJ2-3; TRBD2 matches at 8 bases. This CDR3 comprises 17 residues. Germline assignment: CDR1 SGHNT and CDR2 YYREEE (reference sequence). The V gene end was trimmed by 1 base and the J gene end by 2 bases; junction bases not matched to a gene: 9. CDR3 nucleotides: TGTGCCAGCAGCTTGCGGTTAGCGACTAGCGCCACAGATACGCAGTATTTT. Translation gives CASSLRLATSATDTQYF.

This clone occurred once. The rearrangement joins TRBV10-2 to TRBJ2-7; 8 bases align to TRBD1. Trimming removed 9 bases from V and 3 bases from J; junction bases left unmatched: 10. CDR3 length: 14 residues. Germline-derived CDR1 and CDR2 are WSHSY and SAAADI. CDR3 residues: CASTGGRGHYEQYF. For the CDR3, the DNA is TGCGCCAGTACTGGAGGCAGGGGGCACTACGAGCAGTACTTC.

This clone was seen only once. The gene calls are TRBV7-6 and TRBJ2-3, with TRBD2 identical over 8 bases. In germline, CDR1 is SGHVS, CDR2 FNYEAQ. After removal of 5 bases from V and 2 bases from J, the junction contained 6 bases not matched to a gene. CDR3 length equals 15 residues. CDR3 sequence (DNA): TGTGCCAGCAGCACCCAACTAGCGGTCACAGATACGCAGTATTTT. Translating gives CASSTQLAVTDTQYF. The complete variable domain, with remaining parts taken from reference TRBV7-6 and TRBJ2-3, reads GAGVSQSPRYKVTKRGQDVALRCDPISGHVSLYWYRQALGQGPEFLTYFNYEAQQDKSGLPNDRFSAERPEGSISTLTIQRTEQRDSAMYRCASSTQLAVTDTQYFGPGTRLTVL.